The entry below describes one T cell receptor beta chain. The antigen is not known. The PCR used 60 Vbeta and 13 Jbeta primers. Original methodology: A follow-up analysis tallied around 76 million unique TCR beta chains, roughly 11 million shared. Repertoires were generated with immunoSEQ multiplex PCR, while TCRdb's copy carries only in-frame clones and drops some. V and J calls plus clone size are reproduced from that table; the DNA served to infer D and trimming. There are about 95,000 clones in the sample; about 80% occur only once, and 4% to 5.5% lies in the top ten. The germline V gene encodes CDR1 LGHNA and CDR2 YSLEER. V was cut by 0 bases and J by 0 bases, with 12 bases left in between. CDR3 length: 17 amino acids. This sample was included in a study of cytomegalovirus exposure and HLA in healthy donors. Overall study results and limits: In a later analysis, V- and J-gene trimming of beta chains associated with a DCLRE1C missense variant, replicated independently. It was taken for granted in presence/absence analyses that sequencing depth across donors was roughly uniform.

This sequence originates from a man aged 30-40 years in good health and CMV-seropositive. V gene TRBV4-3 combines with J gene TRBJ2-1; perhaps TRBD2 as D (6 bases). The sequenced sample consisted of PBMCs. This chain's CDR3 is CASSQDPAGSSYNEQFF. DNA of the CDR3: TGCGCCAGCAGCCAAGATCCGGCGGGAAGCTCCTACAATGAGCAGTTCTTC.